This T cell receptor (beta chain) comes out of a study of technical replicates of blood from several donors. Germline CDR1 is LGHNA and CDR2 is YNFKEQ. The trim removed 4 bases at V and 4 bases at J, leaving 4 bases unmatched. The CDR3 has 14 residues. Only in-frame clones appear in the TCRdb table, and some are missing; sequencing was by immunoSEQ multiplex PCR. Of around 97,000 clones listed, just under 95% are singletons. The sequence derives from a human donor in good health. The genes are TRBV4-2 and TRBJ1-5, with 7 nucleotides matching TRBD1. Sequencing was done on a sample of T cells isolated from PBMCs. The CDR3 nucleotides read TGTGCCAGCAGCCTAGGGACAGATAATCAGCCCCAGCATTTT. Translated, it gives CASSLGTDNQPQHF.